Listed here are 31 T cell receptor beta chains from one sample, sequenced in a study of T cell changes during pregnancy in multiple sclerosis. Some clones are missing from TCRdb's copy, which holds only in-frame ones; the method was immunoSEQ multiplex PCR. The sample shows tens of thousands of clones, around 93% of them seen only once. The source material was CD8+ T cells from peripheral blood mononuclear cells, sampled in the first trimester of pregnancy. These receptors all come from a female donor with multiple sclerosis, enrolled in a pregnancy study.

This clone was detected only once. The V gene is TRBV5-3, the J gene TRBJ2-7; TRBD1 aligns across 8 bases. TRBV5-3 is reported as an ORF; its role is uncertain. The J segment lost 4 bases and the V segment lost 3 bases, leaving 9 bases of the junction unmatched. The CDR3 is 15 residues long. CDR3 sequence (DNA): TGTGCCAGAAGCTCATCCGGGACAGGCTTGTACGAGCAGTACTTC. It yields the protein CARSSSGTGLYEQYF.

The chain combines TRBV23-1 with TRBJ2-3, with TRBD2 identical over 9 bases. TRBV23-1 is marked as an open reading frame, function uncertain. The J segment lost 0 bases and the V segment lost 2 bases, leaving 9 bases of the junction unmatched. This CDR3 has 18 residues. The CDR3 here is CASSQGVAGETSTDTQYF. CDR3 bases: TGCGCCAGCAGTCAAGGGGTAGCGGGAGAAACTAGCACAGATACGCAGTATTTT.

This CDR3 reads CASSLVGFGSERYNEQFF. The CDR3 DNA is TGTGCCAGCAGCTTAGTGGGTTTTGGGAGTGAAAGATACAATGAGCAGTTCTTC. The rearrangement joins TRBV7-2 to TRBJ2-1; perhaps TRBD2 as D (5 bases). Trimming removed 1 base from V and 4 bases from J, with 20 bases in between. Germline V CDR1 and CDR2: SGHTA, FQGNSA. This CDR3 contains 18 residues.

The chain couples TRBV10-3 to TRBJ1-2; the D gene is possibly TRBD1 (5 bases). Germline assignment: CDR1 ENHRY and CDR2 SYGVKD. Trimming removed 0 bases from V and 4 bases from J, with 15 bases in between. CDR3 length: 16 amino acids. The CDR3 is CAISESKGDLRYGYTF. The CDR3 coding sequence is TGTGCCATCAGTGAGTCGAAAGGGGACTTGCGCTATGGCTACACCTTC.

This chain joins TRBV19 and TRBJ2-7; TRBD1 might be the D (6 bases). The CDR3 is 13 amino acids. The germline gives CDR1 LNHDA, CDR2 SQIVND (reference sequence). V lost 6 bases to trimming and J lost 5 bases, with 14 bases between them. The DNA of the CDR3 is TGTGCCAGTAGACCGGGACATAAGCACGAGCAGTACTTC. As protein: CASRPGHKHEQYF.

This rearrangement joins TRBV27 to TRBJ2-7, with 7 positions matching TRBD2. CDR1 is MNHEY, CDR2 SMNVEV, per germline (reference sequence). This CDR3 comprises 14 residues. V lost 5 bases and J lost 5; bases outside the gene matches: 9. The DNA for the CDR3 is TGTGCCAGCAGTCCGACTAGCACGACGCACGAGCAGTACTTC. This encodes CASSPTSTTHEQYF.

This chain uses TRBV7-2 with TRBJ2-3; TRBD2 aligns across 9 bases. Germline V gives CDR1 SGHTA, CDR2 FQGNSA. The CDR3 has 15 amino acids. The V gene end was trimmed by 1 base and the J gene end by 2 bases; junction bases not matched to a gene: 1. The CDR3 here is CASSLGLAVTDTQYF. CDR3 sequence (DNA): TGTGCCAGCAGCTTAGGACTAGCGGTCACAGATACGCAGTATTTT.

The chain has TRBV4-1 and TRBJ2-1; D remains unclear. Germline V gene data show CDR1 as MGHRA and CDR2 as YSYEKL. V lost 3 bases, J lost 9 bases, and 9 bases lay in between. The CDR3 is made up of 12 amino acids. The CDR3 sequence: CASSHHNTEQFF. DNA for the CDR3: TGCGCCAGCAGCCACCACAACACTGAGCAGTTCTTC.

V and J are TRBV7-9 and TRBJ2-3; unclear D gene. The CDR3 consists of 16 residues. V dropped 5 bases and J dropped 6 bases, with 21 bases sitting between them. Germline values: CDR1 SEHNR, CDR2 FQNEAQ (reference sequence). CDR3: CASSDRGSAPQDTQYF. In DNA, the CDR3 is TGTGCCAGCAGCGACCGCGGTTCGGCCCCCCAGGATACGCAGTATTTT.

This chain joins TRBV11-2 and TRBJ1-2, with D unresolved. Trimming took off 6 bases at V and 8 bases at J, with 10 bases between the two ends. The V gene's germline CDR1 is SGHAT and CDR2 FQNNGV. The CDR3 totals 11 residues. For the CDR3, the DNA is TGTGCCAGCAGTCCTCTGTCCGGCTACACCTTC. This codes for CASSPLSGYTF.

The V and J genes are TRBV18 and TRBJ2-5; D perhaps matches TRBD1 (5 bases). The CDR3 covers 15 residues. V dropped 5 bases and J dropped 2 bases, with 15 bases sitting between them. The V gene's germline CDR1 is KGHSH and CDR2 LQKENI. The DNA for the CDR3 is TGTGCCAGCTCATCTGACAGTTCGTTTCAAGAGACCCAGTACTTC. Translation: CASSSDSSFQETQYF.

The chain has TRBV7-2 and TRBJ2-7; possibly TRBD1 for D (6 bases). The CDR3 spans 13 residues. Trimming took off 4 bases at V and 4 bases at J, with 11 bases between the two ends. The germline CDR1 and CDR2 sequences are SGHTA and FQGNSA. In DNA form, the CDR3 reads TGTGCCAGCAGCTGGACAGCCCATTACGAGCAGTACTTC. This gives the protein CASSWTAHYEQYF.

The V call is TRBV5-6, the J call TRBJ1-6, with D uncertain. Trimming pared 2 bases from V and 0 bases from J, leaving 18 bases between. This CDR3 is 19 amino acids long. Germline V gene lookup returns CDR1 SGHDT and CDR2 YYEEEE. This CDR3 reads CASSFRGLLRSSYNSPLHF. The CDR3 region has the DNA TGTGCCAGCAGCTTCCGAGGTTTACTTAGGAGCTCCTATAATTCACCCCTCCACTTT.

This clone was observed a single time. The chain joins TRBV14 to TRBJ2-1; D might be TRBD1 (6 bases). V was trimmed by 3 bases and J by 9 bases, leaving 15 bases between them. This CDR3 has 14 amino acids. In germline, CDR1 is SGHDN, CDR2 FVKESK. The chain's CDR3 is CASSHRTGIGEQFF. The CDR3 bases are TGTGCCAGCAGCCACCGAACAGGGATAGGTGAGCAGTTCTTC.

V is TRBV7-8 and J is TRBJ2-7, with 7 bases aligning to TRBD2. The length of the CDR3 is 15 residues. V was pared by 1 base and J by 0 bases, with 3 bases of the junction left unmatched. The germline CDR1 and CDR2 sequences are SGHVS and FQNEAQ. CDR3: CASSLGRDYSYEQYF. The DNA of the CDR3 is TGTGCCAGCAGCTTAGGGCGGGACTACTCCTACGAGCAGTACTTC.

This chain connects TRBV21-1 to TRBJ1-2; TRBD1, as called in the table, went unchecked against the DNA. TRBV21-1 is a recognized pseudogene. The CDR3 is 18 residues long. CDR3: CASSKRTWANRVGHGYTF. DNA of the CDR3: TGTGCCAGCAGCAAGCGGACCTGGGCCAACAGGGTTGGCCATGGCTACACCTTC.

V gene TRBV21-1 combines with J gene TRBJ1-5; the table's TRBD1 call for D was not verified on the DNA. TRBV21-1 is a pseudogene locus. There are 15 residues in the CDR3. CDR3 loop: CASIRTRTVNQPQHF. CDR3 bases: TGTGCCAGCATCCGAACCCGGACAGTAAATCAGCCCCAGCATTTT.

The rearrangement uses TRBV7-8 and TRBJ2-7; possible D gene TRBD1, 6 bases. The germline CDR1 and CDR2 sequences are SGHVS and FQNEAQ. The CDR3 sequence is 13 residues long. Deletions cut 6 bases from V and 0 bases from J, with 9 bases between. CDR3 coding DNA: TGTGCCAGCAGACGGACAGACTCCTACGAGCAGTACTTC. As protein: CASRRTDSYEQYF. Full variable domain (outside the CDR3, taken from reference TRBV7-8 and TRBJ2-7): GAGVSQSPRYKVAKRGQDVALRCDPISGHVSLFWYQQALGQGPEFLTYFQNEAQLDKSGLPSDRFFAERPEGSVSTLKIQRTQQEDSAVYLCASRRTDSYEQYFGPGTRLTVT.

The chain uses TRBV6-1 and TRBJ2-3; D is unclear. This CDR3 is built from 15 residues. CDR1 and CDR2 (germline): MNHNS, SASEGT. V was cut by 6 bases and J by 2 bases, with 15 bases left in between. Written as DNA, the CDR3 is TGTGCCAGCAGCTCCTCTCGGCGGCCCACAGATACGCAGTATTTT. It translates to CASSSSRRPTDTQYF.

In nucleotides, the CDR3 is TGTGCCACCAGCAGAGATCAGGGAGGGAATGAAAAACTGTTTTTT. Protein product: CATSRDQGGNEKLFF. The rearrangement links TRBV15 to TRBJ1-4, with a possible D match to TRBD1 (5 bases). The germline V and J ends were trimmed by 0 bases and 5 bases, with 10 bases remaining between them. Germline V CDR1 and CDR2: LNHNV, YYDKDF (reference sequence). This CDR3 region has 15 residues.

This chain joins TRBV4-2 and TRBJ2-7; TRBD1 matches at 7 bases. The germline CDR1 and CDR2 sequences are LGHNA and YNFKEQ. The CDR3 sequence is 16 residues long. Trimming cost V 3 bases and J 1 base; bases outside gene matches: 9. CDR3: CASSHIQGPSSYEQYF. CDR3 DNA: TGTGCCAGCAGCCACATACAGGGGCCGTCATCCTACGAGCAGTACTTC.

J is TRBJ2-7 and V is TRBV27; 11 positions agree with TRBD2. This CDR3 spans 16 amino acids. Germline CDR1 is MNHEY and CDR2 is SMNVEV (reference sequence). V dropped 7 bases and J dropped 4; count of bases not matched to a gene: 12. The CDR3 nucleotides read TGTGCCAGCAAGCGGGGGCTAGCGGGAGGACGGTACGAGCAGTACTTC. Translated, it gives CASKRGLAGGRYEQYF.

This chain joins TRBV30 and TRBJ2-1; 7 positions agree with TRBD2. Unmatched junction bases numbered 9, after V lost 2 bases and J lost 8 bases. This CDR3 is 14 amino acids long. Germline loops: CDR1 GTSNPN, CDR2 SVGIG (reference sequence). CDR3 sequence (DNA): TGTGCCTGGAGTCTCGGGGGGAACCAGGATGAGCAGTTCTTC. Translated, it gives CAWSLGGNQDEQFF.

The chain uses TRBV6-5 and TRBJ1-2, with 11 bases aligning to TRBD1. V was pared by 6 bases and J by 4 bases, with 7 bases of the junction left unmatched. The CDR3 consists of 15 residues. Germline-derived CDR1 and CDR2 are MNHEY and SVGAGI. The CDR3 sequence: CASSDRDRGSYGYTF. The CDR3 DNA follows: TGTGCCAGCAGCGACCGGGACAGGGGGTCCTATGGCTACACCTTC.

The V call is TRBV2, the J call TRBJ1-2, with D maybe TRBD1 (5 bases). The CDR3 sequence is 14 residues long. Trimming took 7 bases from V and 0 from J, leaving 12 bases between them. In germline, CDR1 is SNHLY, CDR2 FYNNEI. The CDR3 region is CASTSTASNYGYTF. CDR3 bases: TGTGCCAGCACCTCGACAGCATCTAACTATGGCTACACCTTC.

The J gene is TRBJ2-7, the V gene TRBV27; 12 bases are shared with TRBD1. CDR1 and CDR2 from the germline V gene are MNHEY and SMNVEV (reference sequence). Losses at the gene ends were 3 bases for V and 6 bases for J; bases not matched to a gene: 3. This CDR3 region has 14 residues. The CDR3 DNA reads TGTGCCAGCAGTTTCCCGGGACAGGGGGCCGAGCAGTACTTC. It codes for CASSFPGQGAEQYF.

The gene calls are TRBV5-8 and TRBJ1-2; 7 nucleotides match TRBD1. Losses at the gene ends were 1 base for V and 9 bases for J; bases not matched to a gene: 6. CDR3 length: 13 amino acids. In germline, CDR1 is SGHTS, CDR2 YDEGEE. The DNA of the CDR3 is TGTGCCAGCAGCTTGCGGGACAGAGTAAGCTACACCTTC. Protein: CASSLRDRVSYTF.

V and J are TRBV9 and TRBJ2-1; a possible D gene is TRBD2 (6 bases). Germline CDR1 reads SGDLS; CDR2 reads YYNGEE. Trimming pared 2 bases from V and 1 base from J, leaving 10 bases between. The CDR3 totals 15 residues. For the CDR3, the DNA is TGTGCCAGCAGCGTCTGGGGGGATTCCTACAATGAGCAGTTCTTC. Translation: CASSVWGDSYNEQFF.

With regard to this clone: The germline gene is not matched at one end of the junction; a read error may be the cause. CDR3 bases: TGTGCCGGCAGTCCTAGGACAGACAGGGTCACTGAAGCTTTCTTT. Translated: CAGSPRTDRVTEAFF. V is TRBV2 and J is TRBJ1-1, with TRBD1 matching over 7 bases. CDR3 length: 15 amino acids. Germline CDR1 reads SNHLY; CDR2 reads FYNNEI.

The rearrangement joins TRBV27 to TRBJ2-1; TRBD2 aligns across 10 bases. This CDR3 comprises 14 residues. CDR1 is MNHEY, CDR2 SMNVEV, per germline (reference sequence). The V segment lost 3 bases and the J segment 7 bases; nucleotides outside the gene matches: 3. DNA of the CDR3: TGTGCCAGCAGTTTCCTAGCGGGAGAGAATGAGCAGTTCTTC. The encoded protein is CASSFLAGENEQFF.

The CDR3 DNA reads as TGTGCCAGCAGCGAGATGACAGGGCAAGAGACCCAGTACTTC. Translating gives CASSEMTGQETQYF. This chain uses TRBV9 with TRBJ2-5, with 7 bases identical to TRBD1. CDR3 length: 14 residues. Germline V lookup: CDR1 SGDLS, CDR2 YYNGEE. Trimming removed 3 bases from V and 2 bases from J; junction bases left unmatched: 4.